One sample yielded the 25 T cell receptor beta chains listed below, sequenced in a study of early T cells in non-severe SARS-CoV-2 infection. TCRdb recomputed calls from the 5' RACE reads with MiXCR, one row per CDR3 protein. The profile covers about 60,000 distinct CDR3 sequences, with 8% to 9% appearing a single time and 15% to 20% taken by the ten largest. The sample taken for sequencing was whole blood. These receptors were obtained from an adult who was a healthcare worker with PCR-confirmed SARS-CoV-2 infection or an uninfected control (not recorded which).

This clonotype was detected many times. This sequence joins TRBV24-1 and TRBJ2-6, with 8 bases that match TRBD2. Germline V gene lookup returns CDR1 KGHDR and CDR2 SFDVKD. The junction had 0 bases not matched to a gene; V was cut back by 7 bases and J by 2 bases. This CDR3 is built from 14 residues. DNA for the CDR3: TGTGCCACCAGGCGGGGGGCTGGGGCCAACGTCCTGACTTTC. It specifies CATRRGAGANVLTF.

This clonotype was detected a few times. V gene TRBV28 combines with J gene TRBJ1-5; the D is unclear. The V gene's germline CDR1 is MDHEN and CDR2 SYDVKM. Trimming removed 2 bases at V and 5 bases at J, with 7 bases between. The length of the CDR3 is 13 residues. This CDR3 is CASSLLGDQPQHF. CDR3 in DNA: TGTGCCAGCAGTTTACTGGGTGATCAGCCCCAGCATTTT.

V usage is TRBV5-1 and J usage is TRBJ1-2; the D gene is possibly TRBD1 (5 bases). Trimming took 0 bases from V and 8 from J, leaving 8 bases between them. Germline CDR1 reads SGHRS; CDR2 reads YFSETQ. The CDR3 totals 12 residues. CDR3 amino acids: CASSLAGGGYTF. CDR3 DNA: TGCGCCAGCAGCTTGGCCGGGGGAGGCTACACCTTC.

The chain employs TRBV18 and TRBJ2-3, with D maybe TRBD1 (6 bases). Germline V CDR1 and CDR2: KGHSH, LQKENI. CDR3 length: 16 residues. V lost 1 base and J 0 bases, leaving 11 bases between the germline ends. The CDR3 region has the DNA TGTGCCAGCTCACCACTATCAGGGGCTAGCACAGATACGCAGTATTTT. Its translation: CASSPLSGASTDTQYF.

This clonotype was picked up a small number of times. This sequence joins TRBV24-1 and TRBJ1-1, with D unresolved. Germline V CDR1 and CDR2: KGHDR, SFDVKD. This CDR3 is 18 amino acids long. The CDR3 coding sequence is TGTGTCTACACTTGGGCGTTGGGTAATGGACGGCTTAACACTGAAGCTTTCTTT. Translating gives CVYTWALGNGRLNTEAFF.

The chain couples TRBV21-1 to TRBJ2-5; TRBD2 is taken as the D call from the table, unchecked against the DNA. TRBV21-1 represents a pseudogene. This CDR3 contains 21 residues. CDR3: CASPNRGALAGVPCLRETQYF. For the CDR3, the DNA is TGTGCCAGCCCCAATAGGGGGGCGCTAGCGGGAGTTCCGTGCCTCCGAGAGACCCAGTACTTC.

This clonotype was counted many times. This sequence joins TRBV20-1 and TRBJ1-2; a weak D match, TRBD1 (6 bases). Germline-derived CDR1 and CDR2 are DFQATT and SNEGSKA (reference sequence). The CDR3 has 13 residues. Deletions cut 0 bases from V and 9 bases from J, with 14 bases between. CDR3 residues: CSARDDRKFSYTF. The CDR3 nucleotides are TGCAGTGCTAGAGACGACAGGAAGTTCAGCTACACCTTC.

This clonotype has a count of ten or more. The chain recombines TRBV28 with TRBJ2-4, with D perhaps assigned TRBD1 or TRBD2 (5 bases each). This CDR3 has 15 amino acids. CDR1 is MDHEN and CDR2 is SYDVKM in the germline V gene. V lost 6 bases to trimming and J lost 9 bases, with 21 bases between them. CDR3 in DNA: TGTGCCAGCAGAGCTAGTTGGGACCCCGGGGTCATTCAGTACTTC. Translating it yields CASRASWDPGVIQYF.

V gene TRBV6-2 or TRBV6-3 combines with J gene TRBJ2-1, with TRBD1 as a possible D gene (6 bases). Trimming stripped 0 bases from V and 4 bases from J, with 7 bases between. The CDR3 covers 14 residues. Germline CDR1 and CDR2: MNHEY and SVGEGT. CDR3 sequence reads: CASSYSGQYNEQFF. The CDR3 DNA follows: TGTGCCAGCAGTTACTCCGGACAGTACAATGAGCAGTTCTTC.

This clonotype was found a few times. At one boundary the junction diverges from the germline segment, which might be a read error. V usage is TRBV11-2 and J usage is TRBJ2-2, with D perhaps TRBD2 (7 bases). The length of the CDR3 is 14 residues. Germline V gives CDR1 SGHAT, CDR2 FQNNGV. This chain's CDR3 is CVSSFRGAPGELFF. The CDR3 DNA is TGTGTCAGCAGCTTTCGGGGGGCGCCCGGGGAGCTGTTTTTT.

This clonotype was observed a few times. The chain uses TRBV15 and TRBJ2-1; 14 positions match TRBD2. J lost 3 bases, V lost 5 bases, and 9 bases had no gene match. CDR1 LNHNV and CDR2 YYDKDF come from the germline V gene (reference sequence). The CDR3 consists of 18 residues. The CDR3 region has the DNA TGTGCCACCAGCGAGGGACTAGCGGGAGAGGTGAACTACAATGAGCAGTTCTTC. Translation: CATSEGLAGEVNYNEQFF.

CDR3 in amino acids: CSVPTDTQYF. CDR3 bases: TGCAGCGTTCCCACAGATACGCAGTATTTT. The rearrangement uses TRBV29-1 and TRBJ2-3; D not certain. The CDR3 is 10 amino acids. The V end lost 5 bases, the J end lost 2 bases, and 2 bases lay between the germline ends. The germline CDR1 and CDR2 sequences are SQVTM and ANQGSEA.

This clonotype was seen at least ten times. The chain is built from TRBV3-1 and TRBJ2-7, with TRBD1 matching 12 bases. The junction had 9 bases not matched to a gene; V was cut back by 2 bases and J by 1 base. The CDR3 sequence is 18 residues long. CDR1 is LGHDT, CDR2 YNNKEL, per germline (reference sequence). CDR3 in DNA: TGTGCCAGCAGCCAACTCGTGGGACAGGGGGCGACGTCCTACGAGCAGTACTTC. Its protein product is CASSQLVGQGATSYEQYF.

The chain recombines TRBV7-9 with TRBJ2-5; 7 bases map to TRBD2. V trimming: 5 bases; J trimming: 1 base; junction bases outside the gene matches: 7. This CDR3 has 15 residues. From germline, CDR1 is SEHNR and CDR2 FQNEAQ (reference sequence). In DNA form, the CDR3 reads TGTGCCAGCAGCATCCGTCTAGCGGCCCAAGAGACCCAGTACTTC. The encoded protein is CASSIRLAAQETQYF. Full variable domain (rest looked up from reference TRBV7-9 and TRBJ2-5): DTGVSQNPRHKITKRGQNVTFRCDPISEHNRLYWYRQTLGQGPEFLTYFQNEAQLEKSRLLSDRFSAERPKGSFSTLEIQRTEQGDSAMYLCASSIRLAAQETQYFGPGTRLLVL.

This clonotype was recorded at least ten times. CDR3 in DNA: TGTGCCAGCAGCCCTCAGGGAGCGACACCCTACGAGCAGTACTTC. This sequence encodes CASSPQGATPYEQYF. The V and J genes are TRBV9 and TRBJ2-7; the D call may be TRBD1 or TRBD2 (5 bases each). This CDR3 has 15 residues. Deletions cut 4 bases from V and 2 bases from J, with 16 bases between. Germline V gene data show CDR1 as SGDLS and CDR2 as YYNGEE.

The CDR3 nucleotides read TGTGCCAGCACCCTTCGGGACAGGGCTAATGAAAAACTGTTTTTT. Protein product: CASTLRDRANEKLFF. V usage is TRBV6-6 and J usage is TRBJ1-4; 9 bases are shared with TRBD1. V trimming: 7 bases; J trimming: 3 bases; junction bases outside the gene matches: 6. This CDR3 has 15 residues. Germline V gene lookup returns CDR1 MNHNY and CDR2 SVGAGI (reference sequence).

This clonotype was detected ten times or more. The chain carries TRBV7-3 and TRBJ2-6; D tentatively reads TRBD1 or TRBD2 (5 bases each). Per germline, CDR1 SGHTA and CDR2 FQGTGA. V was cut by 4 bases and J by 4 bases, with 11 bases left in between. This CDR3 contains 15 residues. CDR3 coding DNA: TGTGCCAGCAGCTCCCAGGGACCCGGGGCCAACGTCCTGACTTTC. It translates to CASSSQGPGANVLTF.

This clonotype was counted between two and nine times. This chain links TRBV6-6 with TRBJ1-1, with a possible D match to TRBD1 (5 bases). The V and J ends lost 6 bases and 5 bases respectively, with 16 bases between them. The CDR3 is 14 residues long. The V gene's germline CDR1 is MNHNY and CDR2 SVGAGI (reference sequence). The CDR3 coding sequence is TGTGCCAGCAGACAGGACGGATGGGGTACTGAAGCTTTCTTT. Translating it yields CASRQDGWGTEAFF.

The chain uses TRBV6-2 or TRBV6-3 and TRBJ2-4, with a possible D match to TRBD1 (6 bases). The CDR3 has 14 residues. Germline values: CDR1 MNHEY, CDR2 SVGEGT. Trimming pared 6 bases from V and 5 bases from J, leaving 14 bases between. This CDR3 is CASRSQGEENIQYF. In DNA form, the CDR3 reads TGTGCCAGCAGATCACAGGGCGAGGAAAACATTCAGTACTTC.

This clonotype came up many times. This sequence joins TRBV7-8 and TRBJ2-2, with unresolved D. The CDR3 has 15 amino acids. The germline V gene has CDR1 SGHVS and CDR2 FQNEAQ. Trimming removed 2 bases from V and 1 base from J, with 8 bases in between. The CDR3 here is CASSLSLLNTGELFF. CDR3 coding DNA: TGTGCCAGCAGCTTAAGTCTGCTGAACACCGGGGAGCTGTTTTTT.

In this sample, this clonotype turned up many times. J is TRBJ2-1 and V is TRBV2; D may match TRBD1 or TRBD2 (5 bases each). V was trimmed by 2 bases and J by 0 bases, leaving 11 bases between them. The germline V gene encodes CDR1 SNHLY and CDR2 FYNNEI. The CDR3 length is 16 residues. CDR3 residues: CASSESWGYSYNEQFF. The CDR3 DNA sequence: TGTGCCAGCAGTGAATCGTGGGGGTACTCCTACAATGAGCAGTTCTTC. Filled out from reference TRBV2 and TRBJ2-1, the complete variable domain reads EPEVTQTPSHQVTQMGQEVILRCVPISNHLYFYWYRQILGQKVEFLVSFYNNEISEKSEIFDDQFSVERPDGSNFTLKIRSTKLEDSAMYFCASSESWGYSYNEQFFGPGTRLTVL.

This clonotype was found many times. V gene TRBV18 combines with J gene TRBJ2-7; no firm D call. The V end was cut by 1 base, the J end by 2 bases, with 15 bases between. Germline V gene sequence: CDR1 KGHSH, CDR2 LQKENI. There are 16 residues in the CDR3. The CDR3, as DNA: TGTGCCAGCTCACCACTTATAAGAACAGACCCCTACGAGCAGTACTTC. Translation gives CASSPLIRTDPYEQYF.

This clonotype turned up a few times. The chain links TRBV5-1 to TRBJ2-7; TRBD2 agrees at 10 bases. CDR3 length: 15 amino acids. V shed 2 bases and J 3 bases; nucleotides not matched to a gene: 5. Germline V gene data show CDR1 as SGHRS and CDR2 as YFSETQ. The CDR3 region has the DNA TGCGCCAGCAGCTTAAATAGCGGGGGGAACTACGAGCAGTACTTC. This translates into CASSLNSGGNYEQYF.

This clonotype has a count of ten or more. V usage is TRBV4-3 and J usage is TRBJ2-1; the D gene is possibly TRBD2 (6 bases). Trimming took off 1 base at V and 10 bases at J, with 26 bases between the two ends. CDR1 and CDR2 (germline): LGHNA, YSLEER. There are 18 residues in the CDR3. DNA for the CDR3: TGCGCCAGCAGCCAAGTTGAGGACATACCGGGACTCCCAGCCGAGCAGTTCTTC. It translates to CASSQVEDIPGLPAEQFF.

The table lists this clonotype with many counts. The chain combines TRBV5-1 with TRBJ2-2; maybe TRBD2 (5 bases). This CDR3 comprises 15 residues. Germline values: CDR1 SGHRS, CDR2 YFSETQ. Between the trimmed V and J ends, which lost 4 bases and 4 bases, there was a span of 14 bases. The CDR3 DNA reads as TGCGCCAGCAGCCGGGTCGCTCGGGGCACCGGGGAGCTGTTTTTT. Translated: CASSRVARGTGELFF.